This T cell receptor beta chain was obtained from a study of blood T cells in healthy people across ages. Study results and limitations: Samples with more naive T cells showed higher observed beta diversity. Unsorted PBMCs ruled out conclusive naive versus antigen-experienced comparison. Whereas aged donors had fewer naive CD4+ cells, long-lived donors had more of them and higher diversity. Older age coincided with a roughly linear decline in TCR beta diversity per million T cells.

Note on this clonotype: Its matching antigen is unknown.

Sample-barcoded 5' priming and a J-beta primer mix drove a second PCR of about 7 to 11 cycles. TCRdb re-called the 5' RACE reads with MiXCR, one entry per CDR3 protein. The data show around 1,800,000 distinct CDR3 sequences, approximately 40% seen once. The V segment lost 10 bases and the J segment 0 bases; nucleotides outside the gene matches: 5. This CDR3 spans 13 amino acids. This chain uses TRBV12-3 or TRBV12-4 with TRBJ1-2; 7 nucleotides agree with TRBD1. The specimen sequenced was blood. The source of this sequence is a human donor in good health. DNA for the CDR3: TGTGCCACCCAGGGGGTAGCTAACTATGGCTACACCTTC. As protein: CATQGVANYGYTF.